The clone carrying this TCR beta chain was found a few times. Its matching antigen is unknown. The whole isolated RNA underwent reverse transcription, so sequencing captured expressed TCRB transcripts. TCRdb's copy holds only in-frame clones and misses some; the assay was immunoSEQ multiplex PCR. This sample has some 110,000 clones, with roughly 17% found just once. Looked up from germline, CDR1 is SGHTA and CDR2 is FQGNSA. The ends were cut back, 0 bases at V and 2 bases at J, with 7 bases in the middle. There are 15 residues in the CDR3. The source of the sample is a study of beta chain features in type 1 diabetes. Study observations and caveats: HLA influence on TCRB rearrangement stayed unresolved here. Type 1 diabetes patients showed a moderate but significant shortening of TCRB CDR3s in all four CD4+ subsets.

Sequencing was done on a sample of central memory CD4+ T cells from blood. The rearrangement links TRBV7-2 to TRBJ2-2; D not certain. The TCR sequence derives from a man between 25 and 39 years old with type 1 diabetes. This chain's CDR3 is CASSLAPVNTGELFF. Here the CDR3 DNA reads TGTGCCAGCAGCTTAGCCCCGGTTAACACCGGGGAGCTGTTTTTT.